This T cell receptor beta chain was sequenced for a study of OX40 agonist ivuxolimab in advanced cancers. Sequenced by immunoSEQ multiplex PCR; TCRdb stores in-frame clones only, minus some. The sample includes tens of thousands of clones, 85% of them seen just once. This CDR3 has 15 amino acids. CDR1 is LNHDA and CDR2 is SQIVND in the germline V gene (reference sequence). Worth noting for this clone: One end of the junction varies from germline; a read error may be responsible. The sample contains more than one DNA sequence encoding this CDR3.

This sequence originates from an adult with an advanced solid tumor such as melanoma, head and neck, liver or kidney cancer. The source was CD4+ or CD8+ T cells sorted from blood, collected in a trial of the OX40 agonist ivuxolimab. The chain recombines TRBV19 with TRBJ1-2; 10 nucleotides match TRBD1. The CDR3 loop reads CASTTGQGTNYGYTF. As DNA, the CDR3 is TGCGCCAGTACCACGGGACAGGGGACAAACTATGGCTACACCTTC.